This entry lists 2 T cell receptor beta chains sequenced from one sample in a study of CD8+ T cells in alopecia areata (dated by TCRdb to the late 2010s). The meaning of the sample's time point label: baseline before oral tofacitinib. The method behind the library was the immunoSEQ multiplex PCR assay. RNA was extracted from all samples and reverse transcribed into cDNA as template for TCR sequencing. The table was pulled from immuneACCESS by TCRdb, which kept in-frame rearrangements only. Such tables lose some clones; where checked, under half of the loss comes from unresolved V genes, and the rest has no known cause. The sample table shows more than 150,000 clones, and 59% are seen once. The ten top clones hold about 14% of the sample. The sample was CD4+ T cells sorted from blood, taken at week 0. Source of these receptors: a human donor with alopecia areata.

J is TRBJ1-2 and V is TRBV29-1; weak D call: TRBD1 (6 bases). CDR3 length: 13 residues. V was pared by 6 bases and J by 7 bases, with 18 bases between. The germline gives CDR1 SQVTM, CDR2 ANQGSEA. CDR3 sequence: CSVDNRAGGGYTF. The CDR3 nucleotides read TGCAGCGTGGATAACAGGGCCGGAGGTGGCTACACCTTC. Full variable domain (rest looked up from reference TRBV29-1 and TRBJ1-2): SAVISQKPSRDICQRGTSLTIQCQVDSQVTMMFWYRQQPGQSLTLIATANQGSEATYESGFVIDKFPISRPNLTFSTLTVSNMSPEDSSIYLCSVDNRAGGGYTFGSGTRLTVV.

The chain has TRBV7-6 and TRBJ1-1, with 12 bases aligning to TRBD1. The CDR3 sequence is 16 residues long. Trimming removed 1 base from V and 3 bases from J; junction bases left unmatched: 3. Germline V gives CDR1 SGHVS, CDR2 FNYEAQ. CDR3 sequence: CASSLVGTGGYTEAFF. The CDR3 nucleotides are TGTGCCAGCAGCTTAGTCGGGACAGGGGGCTACACTGAAGCTTTCTTT.